Listed below are T cell receptor beta chains from one sample, sequenced in a study of T cells in Graves' hyperthyroidism and ophthalmopathy. One entry per CDR3 protein, called by TCRdb with MiXCR from the multiplex PCR reads. Of hundreds of thousands of distinct CDR3 sequences listed, roughly 15% are singletons. Sample: blood. These receptors were collected from a woman between 35 and 50 years old with Graves' hyperthyroidism. Both conserved end residues are part of each CDR3. D genes are given only for firm matches. Rows may omit the clone size; those that give it use once, few, many or a size class.

clone_size,j_call,v_call,d_call,cdr3_aa,cdr3_nt
few,TRBJ1-1,TRBV25-1,.,CASSELGANTEAFF,TGTGCCAGCAGTGAATTAGGGGCTAACACTGAAGCTTTCTTT
few,TRBJ1-5,TRBV20-1,.,CSAARGNQPQHF,TGCAGTGCCGCCAGGGGCAATCAGCCCCAGCATTTT
.,TRBJ1-2,TRBV28,.,CASSPGWEGYTF,TGTGCCAGCAGCCCAGGGTGGGAGGGCTACACCTTC
few,TRBJ1-6,TRBV20-1,TRBD1,CSARGQGFNSPLHF,TGCAGTGCTAGGGGACAGGGTTTTAATTCACCCCTCCACTTT
few,TRBJ1-6,TRBV7-9,.,CASSPPGGTFNSPLHF,TGTGCCAGCAGCCCACCCGGGGGTACCTTCAATTCACCCCTCCACTTT
many,TRBJ2-3,TRBV5-1,TRBD1,CASNRDSLPDTQYF,TGCGCCAGCAACCGGGACAGCCTCCCTGATACGCAGTATTTT
many,TRBJ1-1,TRBV6-1,TRBD1,CASKRKTGSNTEAFF,TGTGCCAGCAAGAGAAAGACAGGGAGTAACACTGAAGCTTTCTTT
many,TRBJ2-3,TRBV5-1,TRBD2,CASSLDSGGTDTQYF,TGCGCCAGCAGCTTGGACAGCGGGGGCACAGATACGCAGTATTTT
many,TRBJ2-3,TRBV20-1,.,CSASAYTDTQYF,TGCAGTGCTAGCGCATACACAGATACGCAGTATTTT
.,TRBJ2-7,TRBV27,.,CASSVSHGGLPYEQYF,TGTGCCAGCAGTGTGTCACATGGGGGACTCCCCTACGAGCAGTACTTC
many,TRBJ2-1,TRBV7-2,TRBD2,CASTAGGGLLNEQFF,TGTGCCAGCACCGCGGGGGGAGGGCTCCTGAATGAGCAGTTCTTC
.,TRBJ1-2,TRBV9,TRBD1,CASSVQGGGAGYTF,TGTGCCAGCAGCGTCCAGGGGGGGGGCGCTGGCTACACCTTC
many,TRBJ2-1,TRBV7-2,TRBD2,CASRLGQVKREGRNEQFF,TGTGCCAGCAGATTAGGCCAAGTCAAGCGGGAGGGCCGGAATGAGCAGTTCTTC
many,TRBJ2-3,TRBV28,.,CASSPIDPMGDTQYF,TGTGCCAGCAGTCCAATTGACCCGATGGGAGATACGCAGTATTTT
many,TRBJ2-3,TRBV30,.,CAWASTDTQYF,TGTGCCTGGGCTAGCACAGATACGCAGTATTTT
.,TRBJ2-7,TRBV7-2,TRBD1,CASSWGGGQGSYEQYF,TGTGCCAGCAGCTGGGGGGGGGGACAGGGCTCCTACGAGCAGTACTTC
many,TRBJ1-1,TRBV2,.,CASSVLGKNTEAFF,TGTGCCAGCAGTGTTCTGGGCAAGAACACTGAAGCTTTCTTT
many,TRBJ1-1,TRBV6-5,TRBD1,CASSYPGGAEAFF,TGTGCCAGCAGTTACCCAGGGGGCGCTGAAGCTTTCTTT
few,TRBJ2-1,TRBV9,.,CASSITEGGDYNEQFF,TGTGCCAGCAGCATCACGGAGGGTGGCGACTACAATGAGCAGTTCTTC
many,TRBJ2-7,TRBV29-1,.,CSVGPGLGNEQYF,TGCAGCGTTGGACCGGGGCTCGGAAACGAGCAGTACTTC
.,TRBJ1-3,TRBV15,.,CATSTALSGNTIYF,TGTGCCACCAGCACAGCTTTATCTGGAAACACCATATATTTT
.,TRBJ2-7,TRBV2,.,CASRAGGVSYEQYF,TGTGCCAGCAGAGCGGGCGGGGTCTCCTACGAGCAGTACTTC
few,TRBJ2-1,TRBV10-2,TRBD1,CARRDRCVLGEQFF,TGCGCCAGACGGGACAGGTGCGTCCTTGGTGAGCAGTTCTTC